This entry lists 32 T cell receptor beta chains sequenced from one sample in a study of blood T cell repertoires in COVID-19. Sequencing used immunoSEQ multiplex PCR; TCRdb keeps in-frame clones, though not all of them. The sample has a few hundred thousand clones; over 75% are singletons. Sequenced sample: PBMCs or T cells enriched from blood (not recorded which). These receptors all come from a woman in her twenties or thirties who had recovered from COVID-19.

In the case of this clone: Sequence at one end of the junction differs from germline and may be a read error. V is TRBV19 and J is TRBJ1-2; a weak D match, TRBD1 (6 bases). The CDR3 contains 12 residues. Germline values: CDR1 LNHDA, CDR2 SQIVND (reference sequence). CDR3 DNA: TGTGCCAGTAGTTATCCGGGGGGACACCCCAGCTTC. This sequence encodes CASSYPGGHPSF. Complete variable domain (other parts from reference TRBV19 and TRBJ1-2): DGGITQSPKYLFRKEGQNVTLSCEQNLNHDAMYWYRQDPGQGLRLIYYSQIVNDFQKGDIAEGYSVSREKKESFPLTVTSAQKNPTAFYLCASSYPGGHPSFGSGTRLTVV.

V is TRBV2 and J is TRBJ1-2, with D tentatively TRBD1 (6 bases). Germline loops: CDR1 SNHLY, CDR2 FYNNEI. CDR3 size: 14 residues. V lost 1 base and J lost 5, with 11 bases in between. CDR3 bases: TGTGCCAGCAGTGAAGGACAGGTCCAATATGGCTACACCTTC. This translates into CASSEGQVQYGYTF. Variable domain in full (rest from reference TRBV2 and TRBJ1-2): EPEVTQTPSHQVTQMGQEVILRCVPISNHLYFYWYRQILGQKVEFLVSFYNNEISEKSEIFDDQFSVERPDGSNFTLKIRSTKLEDSAMYFCASSEGQVQYGYTFGSGTRLTVV.

CDR3 bases: TGTGCCAGCAGCACAGGGGGCGAGGACATTCAGTACTTC. Its protein product is CASSTGGEDIQYF. This rearrangement joins TRBV3-1 (or the pseudogene TRBV3-2) to TRBJ2-4; 9 bases agree with TRBD1. This CDR3 comprises 13 residues. The V gene's germline CDR1 is LGHDT and CDR2 YNNKEL (reference sequence). V was pared by 5 bases and J by 8 bases, with 4 bases of the junction left unmatched.

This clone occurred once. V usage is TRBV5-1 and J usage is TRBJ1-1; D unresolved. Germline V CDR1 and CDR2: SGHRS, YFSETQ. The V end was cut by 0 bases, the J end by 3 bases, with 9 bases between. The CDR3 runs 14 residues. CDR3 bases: TGCGCCAGCAGCTTGGACCTAGGCCACACTGAAGCTTTCTTT. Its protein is CASSLDLGHTEAFF.

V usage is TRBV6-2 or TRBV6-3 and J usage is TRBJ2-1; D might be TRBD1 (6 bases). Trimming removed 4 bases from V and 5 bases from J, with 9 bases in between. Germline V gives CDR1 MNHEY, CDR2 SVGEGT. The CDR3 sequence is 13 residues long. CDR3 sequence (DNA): TGTGCCAGCAGTTCTGGACAGCACAATGAGCAGTTCTTC. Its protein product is CASSSGQHNEQFF.

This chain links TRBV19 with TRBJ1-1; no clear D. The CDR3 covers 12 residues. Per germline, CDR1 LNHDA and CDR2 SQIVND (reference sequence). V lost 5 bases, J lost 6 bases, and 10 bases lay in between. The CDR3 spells CASSWRPPEAFF. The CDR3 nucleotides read TGTGCCAGTAGTTGGCGGCCCCCTGAAGCTTTCTTT. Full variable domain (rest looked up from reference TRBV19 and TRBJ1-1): DGGITQSPKYLFRKEGQNVTLSCEQNLNHDAMYWYRQDPGQGLRLIYYSQIVNDFQKGDIAEGYSVSREKKESFPLTVTSAQKNPTAFYLCASSWRPPEAFFGQGTRLTVV.

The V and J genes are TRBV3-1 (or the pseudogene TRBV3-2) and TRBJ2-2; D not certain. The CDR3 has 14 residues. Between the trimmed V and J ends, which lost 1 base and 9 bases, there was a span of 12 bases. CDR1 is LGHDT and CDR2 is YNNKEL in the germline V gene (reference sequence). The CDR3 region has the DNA TGTGCCAGCAGCCAAGCTACCGGAGCCTGGGAGCTGTTTTTT. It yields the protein CASSQATGAWELFF.

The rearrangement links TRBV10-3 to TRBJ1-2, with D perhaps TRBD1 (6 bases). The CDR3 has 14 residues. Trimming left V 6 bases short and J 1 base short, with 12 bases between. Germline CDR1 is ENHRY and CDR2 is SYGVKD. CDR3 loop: CAISPGQLNYGYTF. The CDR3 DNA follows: TGTGCCATCAGCCCTGGACAGCTTAACTATGGCTACACCTTC.

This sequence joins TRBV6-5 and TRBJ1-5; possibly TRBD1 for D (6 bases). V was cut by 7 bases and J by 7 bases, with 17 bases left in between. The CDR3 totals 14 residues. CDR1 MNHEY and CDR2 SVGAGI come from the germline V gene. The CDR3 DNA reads TGTGCCAGCACCGGGAGGGCCCAGGGGCAGCCCCAGCATTTT. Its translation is CASTGRAQGQPQHF.

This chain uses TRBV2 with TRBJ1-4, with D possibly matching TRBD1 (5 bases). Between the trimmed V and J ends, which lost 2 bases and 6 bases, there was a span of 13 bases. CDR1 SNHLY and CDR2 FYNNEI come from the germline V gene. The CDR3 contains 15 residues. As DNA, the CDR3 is TGTGCCAGCAGTGAATTAGGGCAGGGCCATGAAAAACTGTTTTTT. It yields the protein CASSELGQGHEKLFF.

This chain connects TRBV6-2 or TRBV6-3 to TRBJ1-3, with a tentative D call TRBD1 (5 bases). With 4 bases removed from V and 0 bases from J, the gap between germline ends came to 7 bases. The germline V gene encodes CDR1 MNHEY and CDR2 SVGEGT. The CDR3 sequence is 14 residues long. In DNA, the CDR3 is TGTGCCAGCAGTTCGGACAACTCTGGAAACACCATATATTTT. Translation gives CASSSDNSGNTIYF.

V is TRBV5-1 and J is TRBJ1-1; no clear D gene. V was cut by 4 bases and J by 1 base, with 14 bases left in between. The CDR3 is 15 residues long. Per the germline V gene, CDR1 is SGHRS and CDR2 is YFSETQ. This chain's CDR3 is CASSRKTGKNTEAFF. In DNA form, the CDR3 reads TGCGCCAGCAGCCGCAAAACGGGGAAGAACACTGAAGCTTTCTTT.

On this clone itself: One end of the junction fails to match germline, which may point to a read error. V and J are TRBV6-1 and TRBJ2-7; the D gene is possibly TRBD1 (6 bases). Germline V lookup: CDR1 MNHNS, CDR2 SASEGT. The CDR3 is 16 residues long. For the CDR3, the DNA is TGTGCCAGCAGTGAAGCGCTTACCGATACAGGGTACGGGCAGTACTTC. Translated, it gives CASSEALTDTGYGQYF.

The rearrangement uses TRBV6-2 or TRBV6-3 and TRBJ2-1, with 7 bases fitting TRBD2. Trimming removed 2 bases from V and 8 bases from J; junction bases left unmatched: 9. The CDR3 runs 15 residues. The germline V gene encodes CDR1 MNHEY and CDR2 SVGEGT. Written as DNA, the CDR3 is TGTGCCAGCAGTTACCGGGAGACTAGCTCGGATGAGCAGTTCTTC. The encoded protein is CASSYRETSSDEQFF.

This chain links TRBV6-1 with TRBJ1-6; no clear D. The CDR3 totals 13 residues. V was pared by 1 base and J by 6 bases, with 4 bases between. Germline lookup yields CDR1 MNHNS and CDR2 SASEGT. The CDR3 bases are TGTGCCAGCAGTGAAGGTCGTAATTCACCCCTCCACTTT. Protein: CASSEGRNSPLHF.

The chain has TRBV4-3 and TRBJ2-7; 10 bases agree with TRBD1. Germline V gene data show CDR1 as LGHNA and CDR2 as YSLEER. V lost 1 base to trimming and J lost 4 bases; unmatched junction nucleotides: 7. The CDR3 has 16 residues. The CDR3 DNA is TGCGCCAGCAGCCAAGGGGGACAGGGGAGGGTATACGAGCAGTACTTC. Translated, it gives CASSQGGQGRVYEQYF.

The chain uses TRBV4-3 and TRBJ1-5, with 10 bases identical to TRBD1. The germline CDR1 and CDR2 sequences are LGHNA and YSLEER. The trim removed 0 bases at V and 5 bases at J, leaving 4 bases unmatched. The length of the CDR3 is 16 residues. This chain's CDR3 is CASSQDWTGGDQPQHF. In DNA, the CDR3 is TGCGCCAGCAGCCAAGATTGGACAGGGGGGGATCAGCCCCAGCATTTT.

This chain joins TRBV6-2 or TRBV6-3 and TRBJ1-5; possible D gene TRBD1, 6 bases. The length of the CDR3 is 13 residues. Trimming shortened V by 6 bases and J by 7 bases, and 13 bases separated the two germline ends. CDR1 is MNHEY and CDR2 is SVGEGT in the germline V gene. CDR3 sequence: CASSGGARQPQHF. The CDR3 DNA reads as TGTGCCAGCAGCGGGGGCGCGCGGCAGCCCCAGCATTTT.

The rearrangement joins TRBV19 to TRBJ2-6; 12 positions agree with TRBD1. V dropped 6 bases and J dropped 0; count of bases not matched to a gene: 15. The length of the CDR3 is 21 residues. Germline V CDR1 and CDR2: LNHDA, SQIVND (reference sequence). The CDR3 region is CASRPGQGAFYKTSGANVLTF. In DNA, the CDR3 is TGTGCCAGTAGACCGGGACAGGGGGCTTTCTACAAGACCTCTGGGGCCAACGTCCTGACTTTC.

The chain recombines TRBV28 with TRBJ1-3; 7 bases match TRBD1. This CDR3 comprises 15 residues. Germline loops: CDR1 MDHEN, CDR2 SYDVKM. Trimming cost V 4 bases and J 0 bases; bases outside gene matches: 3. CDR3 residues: CASSWTGLSGNTIYF. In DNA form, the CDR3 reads TGTGCCAGCAGTTGGACAGGCCTCTCTGGAAACACCATATATTTT.

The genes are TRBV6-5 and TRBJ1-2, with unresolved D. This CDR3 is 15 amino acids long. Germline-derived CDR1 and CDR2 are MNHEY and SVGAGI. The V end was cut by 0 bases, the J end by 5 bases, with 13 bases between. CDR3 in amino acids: CASSYSIAGGYGYTF. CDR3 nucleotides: TGTGCCAGCAGTTACTCGATCGCGGGCGGATATGGCTACACCTTC.

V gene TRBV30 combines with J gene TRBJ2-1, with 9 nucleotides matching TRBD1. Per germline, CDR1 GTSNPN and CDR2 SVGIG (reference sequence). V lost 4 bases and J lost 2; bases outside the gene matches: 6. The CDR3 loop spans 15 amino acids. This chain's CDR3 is CAWNLGQGTYNEQFF. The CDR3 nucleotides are TGTGCCTGGAACCTAGGACAGGGGACCTACAATGAGCAGTTCTTC. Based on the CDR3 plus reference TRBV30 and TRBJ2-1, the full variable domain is SQTIHQWPATLVQPVGSPLSLECTVEGTSNPNLYWYRQAAGRGLQLLFYSVGIGQISSEVPQNLSASRPQDRQFILSSKKLLLSDSGFYLCAWNLGQGTYNEQFFGPGTRLTVL.

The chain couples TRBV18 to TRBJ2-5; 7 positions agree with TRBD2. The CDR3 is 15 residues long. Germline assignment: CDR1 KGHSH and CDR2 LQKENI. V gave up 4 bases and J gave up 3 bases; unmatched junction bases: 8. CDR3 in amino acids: CASSLSTSLKETQYF. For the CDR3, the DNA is TGTGCCAGCTCACTGTCGACTAGCTTAAAAGAGACCCAGTACTTC.

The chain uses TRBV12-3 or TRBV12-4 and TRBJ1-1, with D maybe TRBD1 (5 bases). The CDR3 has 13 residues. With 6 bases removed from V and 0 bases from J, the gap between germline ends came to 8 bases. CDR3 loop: CASRRTLNTEAFF. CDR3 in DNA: TGTGCCAGCAGGAGGACATTGAACACTGAAGCTTTCTTT.

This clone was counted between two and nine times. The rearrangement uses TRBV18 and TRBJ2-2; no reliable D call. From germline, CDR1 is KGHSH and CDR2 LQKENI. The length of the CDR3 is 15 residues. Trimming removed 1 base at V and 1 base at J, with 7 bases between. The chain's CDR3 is CASSPRRQNTGELFF. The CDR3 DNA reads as TGTGCCAGCTCACCACGACGACAGAACACCGGGGAGCTGTTTTTT.

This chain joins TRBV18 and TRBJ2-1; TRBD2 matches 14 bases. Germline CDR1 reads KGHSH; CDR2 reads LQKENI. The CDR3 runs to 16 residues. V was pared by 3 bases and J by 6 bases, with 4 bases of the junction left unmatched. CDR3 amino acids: CASSPIGLAGGNEQFF. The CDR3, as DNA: TGTGCCAGCTCACCCATCGGACTAGCGGGGGGCAATGAGCAGTTCTTC.

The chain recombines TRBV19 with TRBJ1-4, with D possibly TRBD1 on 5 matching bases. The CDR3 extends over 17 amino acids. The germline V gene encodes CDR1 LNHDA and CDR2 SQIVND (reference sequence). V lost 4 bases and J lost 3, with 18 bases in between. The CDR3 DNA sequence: TGTGCCAGTAGTACCCCAGGAGGGGCGGTGTCTAATGAAAAACTGTTTTTT. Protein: CASSTPGGAVSNEKLFF.

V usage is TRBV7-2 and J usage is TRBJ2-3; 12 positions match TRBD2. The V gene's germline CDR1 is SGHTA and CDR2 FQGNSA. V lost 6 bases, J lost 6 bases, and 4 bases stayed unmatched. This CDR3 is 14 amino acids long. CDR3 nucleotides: TGTGCCAGCAGATGGGGGACTAGCGGGGATACGCAGTATTTT. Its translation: CASRWGTSGDTQYF.

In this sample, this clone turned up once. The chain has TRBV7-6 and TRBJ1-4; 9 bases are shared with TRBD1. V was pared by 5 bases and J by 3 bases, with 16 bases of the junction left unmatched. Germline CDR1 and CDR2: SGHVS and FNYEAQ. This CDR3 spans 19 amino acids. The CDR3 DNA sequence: TGTGCCAGCAGCCCCCAAGCGTCGGGACAGGGCATTGCTAATGAAAAACTGTTTTTT. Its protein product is CASSPQASGQGIANEKLFF.

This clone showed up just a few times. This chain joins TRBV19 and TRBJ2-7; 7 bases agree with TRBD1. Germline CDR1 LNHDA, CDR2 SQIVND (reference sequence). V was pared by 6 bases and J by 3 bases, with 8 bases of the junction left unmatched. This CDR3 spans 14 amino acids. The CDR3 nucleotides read TGTGCCAGTAGGACCGGGACAGACTTCTACGAGCAGTACTTC. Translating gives CASRTGTDFYEQYF.

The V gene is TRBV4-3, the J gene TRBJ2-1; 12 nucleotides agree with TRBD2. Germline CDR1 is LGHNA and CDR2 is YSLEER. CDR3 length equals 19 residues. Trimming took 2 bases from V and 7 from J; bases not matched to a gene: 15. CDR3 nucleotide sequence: TGCGCCAGCAGCCAAAGGACTAGCGGGGTCTCCCGGTCGGAAAATGAGCAGTTCTTC. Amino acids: CASSQRTSGVSRSENEQFF.

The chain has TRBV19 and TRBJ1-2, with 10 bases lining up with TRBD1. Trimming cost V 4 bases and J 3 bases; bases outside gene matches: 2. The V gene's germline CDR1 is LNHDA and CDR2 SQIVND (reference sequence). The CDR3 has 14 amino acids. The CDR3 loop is CASSSGQGDYGYTF. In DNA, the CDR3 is TGTGCCAGTAGTAGCGGACAGGGGGACTATGGCTACACCTTC.